This T cell receptor (beta chain) was sequenced for a study of blood T cell repertoires in COVID-19. One Seattle source followed patients from active infection through their disease course. CDR3 size: 15 residues. Trimming at V came to 3 bases and at J to 4 bases, leaving 6 bases not matched to a gene. Germline V gene sequence: CDR1 LGHDT, CDR2 YNNKEL (reference sequence). How the authors handled the data: Amplified reference gene primers provided the basis for estimating nucleated cell counts. Clones were read by immunoSEQ multiplex PCR, and TCRdb kept only the in-frame ones, dropping some. V and J calls and clone size are copied from that table; D and trimming were computed from the DNA. The sample has approximately 330,000 clones, around 90% seen once.

The sequencing input was peripheral blood. The receptor's source is a woman between 35 and 50 years old with COVID-19, enrolled during active disease. The chain carries TRBV3-1 (or the pseudogene TRBV3-2) and TRBJ2-7, with 10 bases identical to TRBD1. The CDR3 sequence is CASSQSPGQGYEQYF. The DNA of the CDR3 is TGTGCCAGCAGCCAGTCCCCGGGACAGGGGTACGAGCAGTACTTC.